This T cell receptor (beta chain) is drawn from a study of prognosis after radiotherapy for stage I lung cancer. Study-wide context: A few patients receiving radiotherapy then developed distant metastases (median roughly seven months), with more than 14 showing no significant progression. Study-wide points: It was not determined whether the expanded TCR clones were tumor-specific. Patients who went on to get distant metastases had lower Shannon entropy after stereotactic body radiation therapy.

About this clonotype: Its antigen is still unknown.

The length of the CDR3 is 17 residues. The ends lost 7 bases at V and 7 bases at J; junction bases unmatched: 20. Germline V lookup: CDR1 SGHTA, CDR2 FQGNSA. Multiplex PCR, run in two rounds, amplified TCR beta CDR3 from genomic DNA. The first round of PCR was done with primers that matched each TRBV and TRBJ gene. TCRdb re-called the multiplex PCR reads through MiXCR, storing one row per CDR3 protein. Here the sample spans some 13,000 distinct CDR3 sequences, 47% being singletons. This TCR was recovered from a donor aged 50 or older with non-small cell lung cancer. Sequencing was performed on PBMCs, taken before or after stereotactic body radiation therapy (not recorded which). This rearrangement joins TRBV7-2 to TRBJ2-7; 9 positions agree with TRBD2. The DNA for the CDR3 is TGTGCCAGCATCCCGGCCTTGCGGCTAGCGGGACTGGGAGAGCAGTACTTC. It codes for CASIPALRLAGLGEQYF.